The rows below give T cell receptor beta chains drawn from one sample of a study of control samples from healthy donors and cancer patients. Only in-frame clones appear in the TCRdb table, and some are missing; sequencing was by immunoSEQ multiplex PCR. This sample's table has fewer than 250,000 clones. What was sequenced was blood. The receptor set was obtained from a woman aged 30 to 39 in good health. The CDR3 runs from the conserved cysteine through the conserved F or W. The D gene is left open where the match is weak.

V gene: TRBV5-1; D gene: TRBD1; J gene: TRBJ1-4; CDR3 DNA: TGCGCCAGCAGCTTGGGAGACAGGGCGAATGAAAAACTGTTTTTT; CDR3 protein: CASSLGDRANEKLFF
V gene: TRBV5-1; D gene: -; J gene: TRBJ2-2; CDR3 DNA: TGCGCCAGCACGTCCAACAGGGCGGGGAACACCGGGGAGCTGTTTTTT; CDR3 protein: CASTSNRAGNTGELFF
V gene: TRBV4-1; D gene: TRBD1; J gene: TRBJ2-7; CDR3 DNA: TGCGCCAGCAGTCAGACAGTCGGGACAGGGACCCCCTACGAGCAGTACTTC; CDR3 protein: CASSQTVGTGTPYEQYF
V gene: TRBV4-1; D gene: -; J gene: TRBJ2-2; CDR3 DNA: TGCGCCAGCAGCCAAGATACTAGGACACCCAACACCGGGGAGCTGTTTTTT; CDR3 protein: CASSQDTRTPNTGELFF
V gene: TRBV7-2; D gene: -; J gene: TRBJ2-1; CDR3 DNA: TGTGCCAGCAGCCCAATGGGATCCTACAATGAGCAGTTCTTC; CDR3 protein: CASSPMGSYNEQFF
V gene: TRBV4-3; D gene: -; J gene: TRBJ2-2; CDR3 DNA: TGCGCCAGCAGCCAAGCTGCACAGCGGTTATATAGGACCGGGGAGCTGTTTTTT; CDR3 protein: CASSQAAQRLYRTGELFF
V gene: TRBV11-2; D gene: -; J gene: TRBJ2-7; CDR3 DNA: TGTGCCAGCAGCTTAGATCCGGTAGTCAGGCAGAAACGCTACTTC; CDR3 protein: CASSLDPVVRQKRYF
V gene: TRBV6-1; D gene: TRBD2; J gene: TRBJ2-1; CDR3 DNA: TGTGCCAGCAGTGATCCCGGGACTAGCTACAATGAGCAGTTCTTC; CDR3 protein: CASSDPGTSYNEQFF
V gene: TRBV11-2; D gene: -; J gene: TRBJ2-1; CDR3 DNA: TGTGCCAGCAGCTTAAATCAGCCGCGCGATGAGCAGTTCTTC; CDR3 protein: CASSLNQPRDEQFF
V gene: TRBV7-3; D gene: TRBD1; J gene: TRBJ1-1; CDR3 DNA: TGTGCCAGCACCCAAGGGGGACAGGTGAACACTGAAGCTTTCTTT; CDR3 protein: CASTQGGQVNTEAFF
V gene: TRBV24-1; D gene: -; J gene: TRBJ2-7; CDR3 DNA: TGTGCCACCCTGATTTTAAGGGGGGATAACCACGAGCAGTACTTC; CDR3 protein: CATLILRGDNHEQYF
V gene: TRBV7-2; D gene: -; J gene: TRBJ1-1; CDR3 DNA: TGTGCCAGCAGACCTAATCTGGGGACTGAAGCTTTCTTT; CDR3 protein: CASRPNLGTEAFF
V gene: TRBV14; D gene: -; J gene: TRBJ1-5; CDR3 DNA: TGTGCCAGCAGCCAACAGGGAAGCAATCAGCCCCAGCATTTT; CDR3 protein: CASSQQGSNQPQHF
V gene: TRBV4-2; D gene: -; J gene: TRBJ1-4; CDR3 DNA: TGTGCCAGCAGCCCCCGACAGGCAACTAATGAAAAACTGTTTTTT; CDR3 protein: CASSPRQATNEKLFF
V gene: TRBV5-1; D gene: TRBD1; J gene: TRBJ1-1; CDR3 DNA: TGCGCCAGCAGCCCCGGGACAGGGGAAGCTTTCTTT; CDR3 protein: CASSPGTGEAFF
V gene: TRBV6-6; D gene: -; J gene: TRBJ1-1; CDR3 DNA: TGTGCCAGCACCTACAGGGCGCTATACACTGAAGCTTTCTTT; CDR3 protein: CASTYRALYTEAFF
V gene: TRBV2; D gene: -; J gene: TRBJ1-4; CDR3 DNA: TGTGCCAGCCTAGAACTCTGGGGCTCGAGGACTAATGAAAAACTGTTTTTT; CDR3 protein: CASLELWGSRTNEKLFF
V gene: TRBV2; D gene: -; J gene: TRBJ1-6; CDR3 DNA: TGTGCCAGCAGTGAAGCACAGGGACTGATTTCACCCCTCCACTTT; CDR3 protein: CASSEAQGLISPLHF
V gene: TRBV6-2/TRBV6-3; D gene: -; J gene: TRBJ2-5; CDR3 DNA: TGTGCCAGCAGCCCCCAGGGACGGCGGGAGACCCAGTACTTC; CDR3 protein: CASSPQGRRETQYF
V gene: TRBV6-1; D gene: -; J gene: TRBJ2-7; CDR3 DNA: TGTGCCAGCAGTGAAGCTTACAGGGTCACCTACGAGCAGTACTTC; CDR3 protein: CASSEAYRVTYEQYF